This T cell receptor beta chain was identified in a study of T cells in Graves' hyperthyroidism and ophthalmopathy. From RNA transcripts, TCR beta CDR3 regions were amplified. RT-PCR in the first round (using the HTBI primer set) targeted the TCR CDR3. TCRdb passed the multiplex PCR reads through MiXCR, listing each CDR3 protein once. Counted here are roughly 580,000 distinct CDR3 sequences, around 13% occurring once; the ten biggest clones make up more than 4.5%. Study-wide points: Model predictions of ophthalmopathy came a median around 7.1 months before onset.

With respect to this clonotype: No antigen is known for it.

V shed 4 bases, J shed 2 bases, and the junction held 11 bases outside the gene matches. This CDR3 has 16 amino acids. Germline V gene sequence: CDR1 SGHDT, CDR2 YYEEEE. This TCR derives from a woman aged 30 to 39 with Graves' hyperthyroidism that later progressed to Graves' ophthalmopathy. The specimen was blood. This chain joins TRBV5-6 and TRBJ2-5; 7 bases are a match to TRBD1. This CDR3 is CASSQQWDRAQETQYF. CDR3 DNA sequence: TGTGCCAGCAGCCAGCAGTGGGACAGAGCTCAAGAGACCCAGTACTTC.